The 24 T cell receptor beta chains listed next were all sequenced from one sample in a study of T cells expressing NK-cell markers. TCRdb reworked the 5' RACE reads into one entry per CDR3 protein, no DNA. The record lists around 470,000 distinct CDR3 sequences, of which the ten most abundant hold around 1.4%. Material: blood T cells: a sorted CD56 or NKG2C T cell subset, CD4+ or CD8+ T cells, or bulk PBMC T cells (not recorded which). These TCRs come from a woman between 45 and 60 years old in good health.

The chain joins TRBV5-1 to TRBJ2-7; TCRdb's D gene call, TRBD1, goes unchecked for lack of DNA. There are 12 residues in the CDR3. Looked up from germline, CDR1 is SGHRS and CDR2 is YFSETQ. This CDR3 reads CASSPDIYEQYF.

This rearrangement joins TRBV12-3 or TRBV12-4 to TRBJ1-6. The CDR3 totals 18 residues. CDR3 sequence reads: CASSFSHTGSSYNSPLHF.

This sequence joins TRBV6-6 and TRBJ2-7; lacking DNA, the TRBD1 call made by TCRdb goes unchecked. The CDR3 length is 15 residues. Germline V gene sequence: CDR1 MNHNY, CDR2 SVGAGI (reference sequence). CDR3 amino acids: CASSYYIGVTYEQYF.

The V and J genes are TRBV11-2 and TRBJ1-5; TCRdb gives TRBD1 as the D gene, but with no DNA this cannot be confirmed. Germline CDR1 and CDR2: SGHAT and FQNNGV. The CDR3 spans 17 residues. CDR3: CASSLYGQGGGNQPQHF.

The CDR3 sequence is CSALDRSSGNTIYF. This chain connects TRBV20-1 to TRBJ1-3; the TCRdb call, TRBD1, lacks DNA for checking. The CDR3 extends over 14 amino acids. Germline V lookup: CDR1 DFQATT, CDR2 SNEGSKA (reference sequence).

The genes are TRBV11-2 and TRBJ2-3; TCRdb's D call of TRBD1 is untestable without DNA. The CDR3 contains 15 residues. Germline V gives CDR1 SGHAT, CDR2 FQNNGV. CDR3 residues: CASSLEPGVPDTQYF.

The chain employs TRBV12-3 or TRBV12-4 and TRBJ1-5. The CDR3 contains 12 residues. The CDR3 loop reads CASSALNQPQHF.

The chain employs TRBV11-2 and TRBJ2-3; the TCRdb call, TRBD1, lacks DNA for checking. Germline V gene lookup returns CDR1 SGHAT and CDR2 FQNNGV. This CDR3 comprises 16 residues. The CDR3 loop is CASSLIGAFPSDTQYF.

The J gene is TRBJ1-3, the V gene TRBV20-1. CDR1 is DFQATT, CDR2 SNEGSKA, per germline (reference sequence). The CDR3 sequence is 14 residues long. The chain's CDR3 is CSAIAERSGNTIYF.

The rearrangement links TRBV24-1 to TRBJ1-5. Germline V gene sequence: CDR1 KGHDR, CDR2 SFDVKD. The CDR3 totals 15 residues. CDR3: CATSDGRYSNQPQHF.

The V and J genes are TRBV9 and TRBJ2-2; TCRdb's D call, TRBD2, is unchecked because there is no DNA. The CDR3 is made up of 14 amino acids. Per the germline V gene, CDR1 is SGDLS and CDR2 is YYNGEE. CDR3 residues: CASSVDGGTGELFF.

The chain joins TRBV24-1 to TRBJ2-7. From germline, CDR1 is KGHDR and CDR2 SFDVKD. This CDR3 has 13 amino acids. This CDR3 reads CATQSSPTYEQYF.

The rearrangement links TRBV3-1 to TRBJ2-5; checking the TCRdb D call of TRBD1 is not possible without DNA. The CDR3 is 15 residues long. CDR1 LGHDT and CDR2 YNNKEL come from the germline V gene (reference sequence). CDR3 residues: CASSQRGDHQETQYF.

The V call is TRBV5-1, the J call TRBJ1-3. The CDR3 totals 13 residues. CDR1 and CDR2 (germline): SGHRS, YFSETQ. CDR3 sequence reads: CASSPDSGNTIYF.

V and J are TRBV20-1 and TRBJ2-1. The CDR3 consists of 15 residues. Germline CDR1 is DFQATT and CDR2 is SNEGSKA (reference sequence). The CDR3 reads CSARDRLAGNNEQFF.

This CDR3 reads CASSFLLNVNEQFF. V gene TRBV7-2 combines with J gene TRBJ2-1. CDR3 length: 14 amino acids. The germline V gene has CDR1 SGHTA and CDR2 FQGNSA.

The chain couples TRBV5-1 to TRBJ1-4; TCRdb's D call, TRBD1, is unchecked because there is no DNA. CDR3 length: 15 residues. Germline lookup yields CDR1 SGHRS and CDR2 YFSETQ. The CDR3 region is CASSRRQGKNEKLFF.

The J gene is TRBJ2-7, the V gene TRBV5-1. Germline lookup yields CDR1 SGHRS and CDR2 YFSETQ. The CDR3 is made up of 13 amino acids. Here the CDR3 reads CASSLRGSYEQYF.

This CDR3 reads CATSSRGRRSSNQPQHF. The genes are TRBV15 and TRBJ1-5; the TCRdb D gene call, TRBD1, has no DNA to confirm it. CDR3 length equals 17 residues. Germline V gene lookup returns CDR1 LNHNV and CDR2 YYDKDF (reference sequence).

This chain connects TRBV29-1 to TRBJ2-1; TCRdb calls TRBD2, which cannot be checked without DNA. Germline CDR1 SQVTM, CDR2 ANQGSEA. This CDR3 region has 14 residues. CDR3 region: CSVAPGLDGWQQFF.

This chain uses TRBV6-4 with TRBJ2-3. The CDR3 sequence is 14 residues long. Germline V lookup: CDR1 MRHNA, CDR2 SNTAGT. This CDR3 reads CASSDGVGSDTQYF.

V usage is TRBV19 and J usage is TRBJ1-1. This CDR3 spans 14 amino acids. The germline gives CDR1 LNHDA, CDR2 SQIVND (reference sequence). The CDR3: CASSKNALNTEAFF. Full variable domain (rest looked up from reference TRBV19 and TRBJ1-1): DGGITQSPKYLFRKEGQNVTLSCEQNLNHDAMYWYRQDPGQGLRLIYYSQIVNDFQKGDIAEGYSVSREKKESFPLTVTSAQKNPTAFYLCASSKNALNTEAFFGQGTRLTVV.

The chain recombines TRBV5-1 with TRBJ2-5. The CDR3 covers 12 residues. Germline CDR1 reads SGHRS; CDR2 reads YFSETQ. The CDR3 here is CASSFGGGTQYF.

The chain uses TRBV10-3 and TRBJ1-2; TCRdb picks TRBD1, but there is no DNA to check that call. The V gene's germline CDR1 is ENHRY and CDR2 SYGVKD. There are 12 residues in the CDR3. The CDR3 here is CAISEHRVGYTF.